The 32 T cell receptor beta chains reported below all come from one sample, sequenced in a study of CD8 T cells in ankylosing spondylitis. TCRdb re-called the 5' RACE reads through MiXCR, storing one row per CDR3 protein. Among 150,000 to 200,000 distinct CDR3 sequences listed, about 17% were seen once. The sample consisted of blood, either unsorted or a sorted T cell fraction (not recorded which). Receptor source: a male donor with ankylosing spondylitis or in good health (not recorded which).

The genes are TRBV12-3 or TRBV12-4 and TRBJ1-1, with D possibly being TRBD1 (5 bases). The CDR3 consists of 16 residues. Trimming shortened V by 6 bases and J by 1 base, and 18 bases separated the two germline ends. The CDR3 DNA reads as TGTGCCAGCAGGCCGACCCAGGGAGCCGGGAACACTGAAGCTTTCTTT. Its protein is CASRPTQGAGNTEAFF.

CDR3 region: CASSLTAGGTGNTIYF. The CDR3 nucleotides read TGTGCCAGCAGCCTTACAGCCGGGGGAACTGGAAACACCATATATTTT. This chain joins TRBV12-3 or TRBV12-4 and TRBJ1-3, with D tentatively TRBD1 (5 bases). CDR3 length: 16 amino acids. Trimming stripped 6 bases from V and 2 bases from J, with 17 bases between.

The rearrangement joins TRBV5-1 to TRBJ2-3, with no clear D. The ends were cut back, 3 bases at V and 5 bases at J, with 13 bases in the middle. Germline V gene sequence: CDR1 SGHRS, CDR2 YFSETQ. The CDR3 sequence is 14 residues long. The CDR3 reads CASSSRVLGDTQYF. The CDR3 bases are TGCGCCAGCAGCTCCCGGGTCCTGGGAGATACGCAGTATTTT.

This clonotype was detected many times. The chain employs TRBV20-1 and TRBJ2-7; D might be TRBD2 (6 bases). This CDR3 has 15 residues. The germline V and J ends were trimmed by 0 bases and 3 bases, with 15 bases remaining between them. In germline, CDR1 is DFQATT, CDR2 SNEGSKA (reference sequence). The CDR3 region is CSARDGAGTYYEQYF. CDR3 coding DNA: TGCAGTGCTAGAGATGGGGCAGGGACTTACTACGAGCAGTACTTC.

The chain employs TRBV18 and TRBJ2-1; D gene unclear. The CDR3 sequence is 13 residues long. Per the germline V gene, CDR1 is KGHSH and CDR2 is LQKENI. With 5 bases removed from V and 7 bases from J, the gap between germline ends came to 12 bases. Written as DNA, the CDR3 is TGTGCCAGCTCAGCCCGCGGCCTTAATGAGCAGTTCTTC. Its protein product is CASSARGLNEQFF.

This clonotype was picked up many times. The V call is TRBV20-1, the J call TRBJ2-2; D is perhaps TRBD1 or TRBD2 (5 bases each). The V gene lost 8 bases and the J gene lost 4 bases, with 14 bases spanning the gap. This CDR3 has 13 residues. Germline assignment: CDR1 DFQATT and CDR2 SNEGSKA (reference sequence). CDR3 nucleotide sequence: TGCAGTTGTAGGAAGGGGAGCACCGGGGAGCTGTTTTTT. It encodes CSCRKGSTGELFF.

This clonotype appeared once. The rearrangement uses TRBV24-1 and TRBJ2-3, with 7 bases lining up with TRBD2. The trim removed 1 base at V and 2 bases at J, leaving 11 bases unmatched. The length of the CDR3 is 18 residues. The germline V gene encodes CDR1 KGHDR and CDR2 SFDVKD. CDR3 in amino acids: CATSDFGAASGVTDTQYF. For the CDR3, the DNA is TGTGCCACCAGTGATTTTGGGGCCGCTAGCGGAGTCACAGATACGCAGTATTTT.

Ten or more counts support this clonotype. The CDR3 DNA sequence: TGCGCCAGCAGCTACGGGACAGAGGGTGAAAAACTGTTTTTT. Translated, it gives CASSYGTEGEKLFF. This chain uses TRBV5-1 with TRBJ1-4, with 7 bases fitting TRBD1. This CDR3 has 14 amino acids. With 3 bases clipped from V and 7 bases from J, the junction kept 6 bases outside the gene matches. The V gene's germline CDR1 is SGHRS and CDR2 YFSETQ.

This clonotype has ten or more counts. The chain couples TRBV20-1 to TRBJ1-6, with D perhaps matching TRBD1 (6 bases). V was cut by 4 bases and J by 7 bases, with 11 bases left in between. The CDR3 has 13 residues. CDR1 is DFQATT and CDR2 is SNEGSKA in the germline V gene (reference sequence). CDR3 nucleotide sequence: TGCAGTGCTACCCAGGGGCCGAATTCACCCCTCCACTTT. It codes for CSATQGPNSPLHF.

This clonotype was seen ten or more times. An end of the junction does not agree with germline; a read error may underlie this. This chain uses TRBV11-2 with TRBJ2-3; the D is unclear. CDR1 is SGHAT and CDR2 is FQNNGV in the germline V gene. The CDR3 runs to 12 residues. CDR3 sequence reads: CASRLGPDTQYF. Written as DNA, the CDR3 is TGTGCCAGCAGGTTAGGTCCAGATACGCAGTATTTT.

The CDR3 DNA sequence: TGTGCCAGCAGCGTCACCGGGTTCACAGATACGCAGTATTTT. Translation gives CASSVTGFTDTQYF. This chain connects TRBV7-2 to TRBJ2-3; D gene unclear. The CDR3 length is 14 residues. Deletions cut 5 bases from V and 2 bases from J, with 11 bases between. Per germline, CDR1 SGHTA and CDR2 FQGNSA.

This chain uses TRBV20-1 with TRBJ2-1; the match to TRBD2 covers 10 bases. Per germline, CDR1 DFQATT and CDR2 SNEGSKA (reference sequence). This CDR3 has 14 amino acids. Unmatched junction bases numbered 6, after V lost 5 bases and J lost 5 bases. The CDR3 bases are TGCAGTGCTCCTGGACTAGCGGCCGACAATGAGCAGTTCTTC. This translates into CSAPGLAADNEQFF.

The chain recombines TRBV20-1 with TRBJ2-1; 12 nucleotides agree with TRBD2. The CDR3 contains 16 residues. Germline trimming cut 6 bases from V and 3 bases from J; bases unmatched to any gene: 9. The germline V gene has CDR1 DFQATT and CDR2 SNEGSKA (reference sequence). CDR3: CSANTLAGGFYNEQFF. CDR3 nucleotides: TGCAGTGCCAACACACTAGCGGGAGGTTTCTACAATGAGCAGTTCTTC.

The chain uses TRBV11-3 and TRBJ2-1; 16 bases match TRBD2. The V gene's germline CDR1 is SGHNT and CDR2 YENEEA. This CDR3 comprises 15 residues. J gave up 9 bases and V 3 bases, and 2 bases lay outside the gene matches. CDR3 region: CASSLGLAGGAEQFF. In nucleotides, the CDR3 is TGTGCCAGCAGCTTGGGACTAGCGGGAGGGGCTGAGCAGTTCTTC.

A note on this clonotype: This CDR3 is missing its conserved last phenylalanine or tryptophan, likely due to a read error. The chain carries TRBV5-1 and TRBJ2-1; 9 bases fit TRBD1. V trimming: 2 bases; J trimming: 4 bases; junction bases outside the gene matches: 4. Germline V lookup: CDR1 SGHRS, CDR2 YFSETQ. The length of the CDR3 is 15 residues. The chain's CDR3 is CASSFPGQGYNEQFL. Written as DNA, the CDR3 is TGCGCCAGCAGCTTCCCGGGACAGGGTTACAATGAGCAGTTCCTC.

This clonotype appeared many times. The CDR3, as DNA: TGTGCCAGCAGCCAAGGAAGACAGTCCTATGGCTACACCTTC. Its translation: CASSQGRQSYGYTF. V gene TRBV3-1 combines with J gene TRBJ1-2, with D possibly matching TRBD1 (5 bases). CDR3 length equals 14 residues. CDR1 is LGHDT, CDR2 YNNKEL, per germline (reference sequence). Trimming shortened V by 1 base and J by 4 bases, and 10 bases separated the two germline ends. The full variable domain, completed using reference TRBV3-1 and TRBJ1-2, is DTAVSQTPKYLVTQMGNDKSIKCEQNLGHDTMYWYKQDSKKFLKIMFSYNNKELIINETVPNRFSPKSPDKAHLNLHINSLELGDSAVYFCASSQGRQSYGYTFGSGTRLTVV.

This clonotype was counted many times. The chain links TRBV20-1 to TRBJ2-3, with 8 bases matching TRBD2. The V and J ends lost 6 bases and 6 bases, in that order; junction bases with no gene match: 5. CDR1 and CDR2 (germline): DFQATT, SNEGSKA (reference sequence). CDR3 length equals 12 residues. CDR3 protein: CSAKREMDTQYF. The CDR3 nucleotides read TGCAGTGCGAAGCGGGAGATGGATACGCAGTATTTT.

This clonotype showed up many times. This chain joins TRBV5-5 and TRBJ2-7; TRBD2 matches at 8 bases. CDR1 is SGHKS, CDR2 YYEKEE, per germline (reference sequence). V lost 2 bases and J lost 3; bases outside the gene matches: 7. This CDR3 comprises 15 residues. CDR3 region: CASSFRRTSSYEQYF. CDR3 DNA: TGTGCCAGCAGCTTTCGAAGGACTAGCAGCTACGAGCAGTACTTC.

This clonotype was observed a single time. A much more abundant neighbour one base away suggests this may be a read error. The chain joins TRBV7-2 to TRBJ2-4, with 7 bases matching TRBD2. Trimming removed 5 bases from V and 0 bases from J; junction bases left unmatched: 10. The CDR3 spans 17 residues. The germline CDR1 and CDR2 sequences are SGHTA and FQGNSA. The CDR3, as DNA: TGTGCCAGCAGCACCCCGAGACTAGCTCTAGCCAAAAACATTCAGTACTTC. It codes for CASSTPRLALAKNIQYF.

J is TRBJ2-5 and V is TRBV11-2, with 8 nucleotides matching TRBD1. This CDR3 is 15 amino acids long. Germline V gene data show CDR1 as SGHAT and CDR2 as FQNNGV. Losses at the gene ends were 5 bases for V and 4 bases for J; bases not matched to a gene: 9. CDR3 in amino acids: CASSTATGVAETQYF. CDR3 nucleotide sequence: TGTGCCAGCAGCACTGCGACAGGGGTCGCAGAGACCCAGTACTTC.

This clonotype was detected ten times or more. V usage is TRBV6-5 and J usage is TRBJ2-2; the D gene is possibly TRBD2 (6 bases). Trimming removed 7 bases from V and 5 bases from J, with 17 bases in between. CDR1 and CDR2 from the germline V gene are MNHEY and SVGAGI. CDR3 size: 15 residues. The CDR3 coding sequence is TGTGCCAGCATTCTCGACTCTAGCGTTACCGGGGAGCTGTTTTTT. Translating it yields CASILDSSVTGELFF.

This clonotype has a count of ten or more. The CDR3 loop is CASSSRMGSGRGETQYF. The CDR3 DNA sequence: TGTGCCAGCAGCTCCCGGATGGGGAGCGGGAGAGGGGAGACCCAGTACTTC. The rearrangement uses TRBV11-2 and TRBJ2-5; 8 bases are shared with TRBD2. The CDR3 length is 17 residues. Trimming at V came to 4 bases and at J to 5 bases, leaving 15 bases not matched to a gene. Germline loops: CDR1 SGHAT, CDR2 FQNNGV.

The genes are TRBV20-1 and TRBJ2-3; D may correspond to TRBD1 or TRBD2 (5 bases each). CDR3 length equals 14 residues. From germline, CDR1 is DFQATT and CDR2 SNEGSKA (reference sequence). V lost 4 bases and J 1 base, leaving 12 bases between the germline ends. DNA of the CDR3: TGCAGTGCTACCTCCGGGGCGGGCACAGATACGCAGTATTTT. It codes for CSATSGAGTDTQYF.

This clonotype was counted at least ten times. The J gene is TRBJ2-5, the V gene TRBV14; TRBD1 might be the D (6 bases). There are 14 residues in the CDR3. In germline, CDR1 is SGHDN, CDR2 FVKESK. Deletions cut 4 bases from V and 1 base from J, with 10 bases between. The CDR3 reads CASSLGQSQETQYF. DNA for the CDR3: TGTGCCAGCAGCCTCGGACAGAGCCAAGAGACCCAGTACTTC. Drawing the rest from reference TRBV14 and TRBJ2-5, the complete variable domain is EAGVTQFPSHSVIEKGQTVTLRCDPISGHDNLYWYRRVMGKEIKFLLHFVKESKQDESGMPNNRFLAERTGGTYSTLKVQPAELEDSGVYFCASSLGQSQETQYFGPGTRLLVL.

This clonotype was counted between two and nine times. The V call is TRBV5-4, the J call TRBJ1-1; tentatively, D is TRBD1 (6 bases). V was trimmed by 9 bases and J by 1 base, leaving 10 bases between them. Germline V lookup: CDR1 SGHNT, CDR2 YYREEE (reference sequence). The length of the CDR3 is 12 residues. The DNA for the CDR3 is TGTGCCACCGGACAGCCGAACACTGAAGCTTTCTTT. Translation: CATGQPNTEAFF.

Many counts were recorded for this clonotype. The rearrangement links TRBV20-1 to TRBJ2-1; D not certain. V was shortened by 3 bases and J by 4 bases, with 7 bases between the two germline ends. The CDR3 sequence is 12 residues long. In germline, CDR1 is DFQATT, CDR2 SNEGSKA (reference sequence). This CDR3 reads CSASQAYNEQFF. DNA for the CDR3: TGCAGTGCTAGCCAGGCTTACAATGAGCAGTTCTTC.

V gene TRBV6-5 combines with J gene TRBJ2-2; D remains ambiguous. Germline CDR1 reads MNHEY; CDR2 reads SVGAGI. The CDR3 is 13 residues long. V was pared by 2 bases and J by 7 bases, with 8 bases between. The CDR3 here is CASSYGSGGELFF. The CDR3 DNA reads as TGTGCCAGCAGTTACGGGTCTGGCGGGGAGCTGTTTTTT.

This clonotype has a handful of counts. The gene calls are TRBV5-1 and TRBJ1-4; no clear D. The CDR3 is made up of 17 amino acids. Trimming stripped 2 bases from V and 8 bases from J, with 22 bases between. Germline lookup yields CDR1 SGHRS and CDR2 YFSETQ. The CDR3 sequence: CASSFAQPSSAGEKLFF. The DNA for the CDR3 is TGCGCCAGCAGCTTTGCCCAGCCCAGCTCAGCGGGAGAAAAACTGTTTTTT.

This clonotype has at least ten counts. The rearrangement uses TRBV5-1 and TRBJ1-1; weak D call: TRBD1 (5 bases). This CDR3 region has 16 residues. Germline-derived CDR1 and CDR2 are SGHRS and YFSETQ. Trimming removed 0 bases from V and 0 bases from J, with 12 bases in between. DNA of the CDR3: TGCGCCAGCAGCTTGGATGGGGGGACCATGAACACTGAAGCTTTCTTT. Its translation is CASSLDGGTMNTEAFF.

This clonotype occurred once. This chain links TRBV10-3 with TRBJ1-4; possibly TRBD1 for D (5 bases). With 6 bases removed from V and 7 bases from J, the gap between germline ends came to 15 bases. Germline V gene lookup returns CDR1 ENHRY and CDR2 SYGVKD. The CDR3 length is 14 residues. DNA of the CDR3: TGTGCCATCAGGGACGGGGCCCTAGGTGAAAAACTGTTTTTT. As protein: CAIRDGALGEKLFF.

This clonotype was detected only a few times. This chain uses TRBV5-1 with TRBJ1-1, with a tentative D call TRBD1 (5 bases). This CDR3 spans 14 amino acids. Germline assignment: CDR1 SGHRS and CDR2 YFSETQ. V lost 4 bases, J lost 0 bases, and 10 bases lay in between. DNA of the CDR3: TGCGCCAGCAGCATGGGGGGGGTGAACACTGAAGCTTTCTTT. As protein: CASSMGGVNTEAFF.

The V gene is TRBV9, the J gene TRBJ2-1; possible D gene TRBD2, 5 bases. V lost 0 bases and J 4 bases, leaving 17 bases between the germline ends. Germline V gene data show CDR1 as SGDLS and CDR2 as YYNGEE. The CDR3 loop spans 17 amino acids. The CDR3 sequence: CASSVGIATSRYNEQFF. CDR3 sequence (DNA): TGTGCCAGCAGCGTAGGGATAGCGACAAGTCGGTACAATGAGCAGTTCTTC.